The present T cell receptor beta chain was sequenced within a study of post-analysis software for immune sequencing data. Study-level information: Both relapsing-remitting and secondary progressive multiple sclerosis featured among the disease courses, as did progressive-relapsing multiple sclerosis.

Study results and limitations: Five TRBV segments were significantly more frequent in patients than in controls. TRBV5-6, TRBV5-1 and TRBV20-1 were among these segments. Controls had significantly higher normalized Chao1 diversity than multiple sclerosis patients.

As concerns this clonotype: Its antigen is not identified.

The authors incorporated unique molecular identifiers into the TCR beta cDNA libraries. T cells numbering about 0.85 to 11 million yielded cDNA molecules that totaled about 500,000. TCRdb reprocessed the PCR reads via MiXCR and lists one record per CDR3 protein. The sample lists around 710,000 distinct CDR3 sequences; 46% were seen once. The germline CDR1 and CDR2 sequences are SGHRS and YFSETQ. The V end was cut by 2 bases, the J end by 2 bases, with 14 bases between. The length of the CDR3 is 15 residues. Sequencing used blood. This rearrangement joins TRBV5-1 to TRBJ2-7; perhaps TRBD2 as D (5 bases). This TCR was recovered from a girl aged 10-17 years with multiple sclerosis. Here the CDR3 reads CASSFEGTATYEQYF. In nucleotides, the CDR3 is TGCGCCAGCAGCTTCGAGGGTACGGCAACCTACGAGCAGTACTTC.